This T cell receptor beta chain was captured by sequencing in a study of naive and memory T cell subsets. The beta constant-region primer was an equimolar mix of two oligonucleotides covering TRBC1 and TRBC2. The ligated cDNA underwent four PCR rounds using SP2 and nested alpha and beta constant-region primers. TCRdb passed the UMI-ligation and nested PCR reads through MiXCR, listing each CDR3 protein once. This sample has about 90,000 distinct CDR3 sequences; approximately 11% occur once, and the top ten carry approximately 0.14%. Points from the study as a whole: Over 90% of naive TCR sequences appeared only once after error correction, unlike memory subsets. Especially in CD8 cells, naive repertoires contained a few larger clonotypes, possibly CD45RA-re-expressing memory cells. In CD4 and CD8 cells, diversity dropped from naive through EMRA.

CDR3 length: 13 amino acids. The germline CDR1 and CDR2 sequences are SGHRS and YFSETQ. J lost 2 bases, V lost 4 bases, and 3 bases had no gene match. From the second PCR step, alpha and beta chains were amplified apart. Cells stained for CD3, CD4, CD8, CD45RA and CD27 were sorted into four subsets. This clonotype was detected only a few times. Its target is not known. The gene calls are TRBV5-1 and TRBJ2-7; the match to TRBD1 covers 7 bases. This TCR came from a human donor in good health. Sequencing used naive CD4+ T cells from blood. The CDR3 sequence is CASSRDSAYEQYF. The DNA of the CDR3 is TGCGCCAGCAGCCGGGACAGTGCCTACGAGCAGTACTTC.